The 16 T cell receptor beta chains given below trace back to one sample, sequenced in a study of T cells in Graves' hyperthyroidism and ophthalmopathy. The source material, RNA transcripts, was used to amplify TCR beta CDR3 regions. The HTBI primer set was used in a first-round RT-PCR of the TCR CDR3. TCRdb redid the calling of the multiplex PCR reads with MiXCR, one entry per CDR3 protein. The profile covers about 700,000 distinct CDR3 sequences, with 14% appearing a single time and roughly a tenth taken by the ten largest. The sequenced material came from blood. Every receptor here comes from a woman under 30 with Graves' hyperthyroidism.

This chain uses TRBV28 with TRBJ2-5; 12 bases fit TRBD2. The CDR3 covers 15 residues. V dropped 8 bases and J dropped 4; count of bases not matched to a gene: 8. The germline V gene encodes CDR1 MDHEN and CDR2 SYDVKM. DNA for the CDR3: TGTGCCAGCGGGCCCTTGACTAGCGGGAGAGAGACCCAGTACTTC. Protein: CASGPLTSGRETQYF.

Regarding this clonotype: Just one base apart from a much larger clone, this may be a read error. The V and J genes are TRBV30 and TRBJ2-7; D unresolved. The CDR3 is 17 amino acids. CDR1 and CDR2 (germline): GTSNPN, SVGIG (reference sequence). CDR3 loop: CAWSVGYRGPSSYEQCF. The DNA of the CDR3 is TGTGCCTGGAGTGTAGGGTATAGAGGACCAAGCTCCTACGAGCAGTGCTTC.

This clonotype was seen more than once but under ten times. The chain has TRBV6-1 and TRBJ2-1; 8 positions match TRBD2. Germline CDR1 is MNHNS and CDR2 is SASEGT. V lost 2 bases, J lost 12 bases, and 3 bases stayed unmatched. The CDR3 is 12 amino acids. The CDR3 here is CASSESGRMQFF. CDR3 sequence (DNA): TGTGCCAGCAGTGAAAGCGGGAGAATGCAGTTCTTC.

This clonotype was seen at least ten times. The chain joins TRBV6-5 to TRBJ2-1; TRBD1 matches at 9 bases. CDR1 and CDR2 from the germline V gene are MNHEY and SVGAGI. The CDR3 covers 18 residues. The ends lost 1 base at V and 6 bases at J; junction bases unmatched: 13. The CDR3 bases are TGTGCCAGCAGTTACTATCGTTCGGGACAGGGAGGCCGCAATGAGCAGTTCTTC. Translated, it gives CASSYYRSGQGGRNEQFF.

This clonotype came up many times. V is TRBV6-1 and J is TRBJ2-5; TRBD2 aligns across 12 bases. The CDR3 is 18 amino acids. CDR1 and CDR2 (germline): MNHNS, SASEGT. V dropped 4 bases and J dropped 5; count of bases not matched to a gene: 14. The CDR3 loop is CASSAIPSGRARLETQYF. Here the CDR3 DNA reads TGTGCCAGCAGTGCGATCCCTAGCGGGAGGGCCAGATTGGAGACCCAGTACTTC.

This clonotype was counted only a few times. The chain combines TRBV20-1 with TRBJ2-3; D may be TRBD2 (6 bases). Germline V lookup: CDR1 DFQATT, CDR2 SNEGSKA (reference sequence). V was trimmed by 1 base and J by 2 bases, leaving 10 bases between them. The CDR3 totals 14 residues. CDR3 amino acids: CSARVPGVTDTQYF. CDR3 nucleotide sequence: TGCAGTGCTAGAGTGCCGGGGGTCACAGATACGCAGTATTTT.

This clonotype was observed many times. The chain joins TRBV3-1 to TRBJ1-2; no clear D. The V and J ends lost 1 base and 3 bases respectively, with 6 bases between them. CDR1 and CDR2 (germline): LGHDT, YNNKEL (reference sequence). The CDR3 runs 13 residues. CDR3 sequence reads: CASSQVPDYGYTF. DNA for the CDR3: TGTGCCAGCAGCCAAGTCCCCGACTATGGCTACACCTTC.

On this clonotype: The DNA is left out, because the CDR3 cannot be placed on it with certainty; the CDR3 is given as TCRdb lists it. This rearrangement joins TRBV5-1 to TRBJ2-1; the table assigns TRBD2, which was not confirmed against the DNA. Germline loops: CDR1 SGHRS, CDR2 YFSETQ. With termini counted, the CDR3 has 16 amino acids. The CDR3: CASSFGPGSGRLEQFF.

This clonotype was found many times. The V gene is TRBV20-1, the J gene TRBJ1-3; no clear D gene. The CDR3 runs 16 residues. With 2 bases removed from V and 0 bases from J, the gap between germline ends came to 14 bases. Germline CDR1 is DFQATT and CDR2 is SNEGSKA (reference sequence). CDR3 residues: CSARMRRRSSGNTIYF. DNA of the CDR3: TGCAGTGCTAGAATGCGGCGGAGGAGCTCTGGAAACACCATATATTTT.

J is TRBJ2-1 and V is TRBV4-1, with 7 bases fitting TRBD1. Germline values: CDR1 MGHRA, CDR2 YSYEKL. Unmatched junction bases numbered 10, after V lost 0 bases and J lost 5 bases. The CDR3 is 17 amino acids. The CDR3 coding sequence is TGCGCCAGCAGCCAAGACCCGACAGGGAGTGCCAACAATGAGCAGTTCTTC. As protein: CASSQDPTGSANNEQFF.

DNA for the CDR3: TGTGCCAGCAGTACGACAGATAATCAGCCCCAGCATTTT. Residues: CASSTTDNQPQHF. The gene calls are TRBV6-1 and TRBJ1-5; weak D call: TRBD1 (5 bases). V shed 5 bases and J shed 4 bases, with 9 bases lying between them. There are 13 residues in the CDR3. Germline V gives CDR1 MNHNS, CDR2 SASEGT.

V is TRBV4-1 and J is TRBJ2-5, with D perhaps TRBD2 (5 bases). Deletions cut 4 bases from V and 4 bases from J, with 19 bases between. CDR1 and CDR2 (germline): MGHRA, YSYEKL. The CDR3 totals 16 residues. CDR3 residues: CASSRGWGAPAETQYF. The CDR3, as DNA: TGCGCCAGCAGCCGGGGATGGGGAGCGCCCGCAGAGACCCAGTACTTC.

The chain's CDR3 is CASSPRSGTGGGYGYTF. DNA for the CDR3: TGTGCCAGCAGTCCTCGTTCCGGGACAGGGGGCGGCTATGGCTACACCTTC. The V call is TRBV27, the J call TRBJ1-2, with TRBD1 matching over 12 bases. This CDR3 has 17 residues. Unmatched junction bases numbered 11, after V lost 5 bases and J lost 4 bases. The germline V gene has CDR1 MNHEY and CDR2 SMNVEV (reference sequence).

The chain links TRBV27 to TRBJ1-5; D remains ambiguous. Germline lookup yields CDR1 MNHEY and CDR2 SMNVEV (reference sequence). V gave up 5 bases and J gave up 6 bases, with 11 bases separating them. CDR3 length: 13 amino acids. The CDR3 protein is CASSQTMGQPQHF. In DNA form, the CDR3 reads TGTGCCAGCAGTCAGACTATGGGTCAGCCCCAGCATTTT.

The table lists this clonotype with many counts. The chain uses TRBV6-1 and TRBJ2-5, with D perhaps assigned TRBD1 or TRBD2 (5 bases each). Looked up from germline, CDR1 is MNHNS and CDR2 is SASEGT. The CDR3 is 15 residues long. Trimming shortened V by 8 bases and J by 2 bases, and 18 bases separated the two germline ends. This CDR3 reads CASAWGIVRQETQYF. DNA for the CDR3: TGTGCCAGCGCGTGGGGGATAGTGCGTCAAGAGACCCAGTACTTC.

There are a few counts of this clonotype. This rearrangement joins TRBV5-1 to TRBJ2-7; TRBD2 matches at 8 bases. This CDR3 spans 14 amino acids. V shed 2 bases, J shed 5 bases, and the junction held 6 bases outside the gene matches. In germline, CDR1 is SGHRS, CDR2 YFSETQ. CDR3 region: CASSFGRGGDEQYF. CDR3 nucleotide sequence: TGCGCCAGCAGCTTCGGACGGGGGGGCGACGAGCAGTACTTC.